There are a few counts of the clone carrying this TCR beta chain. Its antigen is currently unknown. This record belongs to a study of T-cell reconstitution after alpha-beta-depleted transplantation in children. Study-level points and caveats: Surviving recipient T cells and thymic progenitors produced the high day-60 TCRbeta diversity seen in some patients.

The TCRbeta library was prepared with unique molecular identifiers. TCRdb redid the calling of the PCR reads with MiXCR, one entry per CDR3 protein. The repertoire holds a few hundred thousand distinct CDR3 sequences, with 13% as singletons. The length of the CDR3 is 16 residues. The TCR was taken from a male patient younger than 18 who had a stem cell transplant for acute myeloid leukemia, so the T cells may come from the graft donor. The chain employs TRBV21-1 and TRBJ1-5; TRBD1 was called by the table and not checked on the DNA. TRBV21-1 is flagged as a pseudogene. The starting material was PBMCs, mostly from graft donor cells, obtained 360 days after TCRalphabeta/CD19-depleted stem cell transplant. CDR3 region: CASSPRTGELKQPQHF. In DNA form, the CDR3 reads TGTGCCAGCAGCCCTAGGACAGGGGAGCTTAAGCAGCCCCAGCATTTT.